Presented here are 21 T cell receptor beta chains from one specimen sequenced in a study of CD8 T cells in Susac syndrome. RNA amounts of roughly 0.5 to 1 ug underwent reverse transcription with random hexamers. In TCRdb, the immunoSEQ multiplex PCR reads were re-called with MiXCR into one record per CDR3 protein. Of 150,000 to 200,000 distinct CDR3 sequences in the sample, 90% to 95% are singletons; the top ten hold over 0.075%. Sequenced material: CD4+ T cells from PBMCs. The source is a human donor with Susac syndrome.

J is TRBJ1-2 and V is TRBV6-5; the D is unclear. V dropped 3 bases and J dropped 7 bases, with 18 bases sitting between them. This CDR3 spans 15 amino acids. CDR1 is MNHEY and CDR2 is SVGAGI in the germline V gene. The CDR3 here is CASSYLGQRSPGYTF. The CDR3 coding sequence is TGTGCCAGCAGTTATCTTGGGCAGAGGAGCCCTGGCTACACCTTC.

CDR3 loop: CASSLGPQETQYF. CDR3 in DNA: TGTGCCAGCAGCCTCGGGCCACAAGAGACCCAGTACTTC. This chain uses TRBV7-6 with TRBJ2-5, with D unclear. This CDR3 has 13 amino acids. Looked up from germline, CDR1 is SGHVS and CDR2 is FNYEAQ. The V gene lost 5 bases and the J gene lost 2 bases, with 9 bases spanning the gap.

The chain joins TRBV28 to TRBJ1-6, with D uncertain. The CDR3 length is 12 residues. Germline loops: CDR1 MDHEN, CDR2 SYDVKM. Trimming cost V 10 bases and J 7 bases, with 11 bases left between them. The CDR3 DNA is TGTGCCATTAAGACGGTGAATTCACCCCTCCACTTT. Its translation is CAIKTVNSPLHF.

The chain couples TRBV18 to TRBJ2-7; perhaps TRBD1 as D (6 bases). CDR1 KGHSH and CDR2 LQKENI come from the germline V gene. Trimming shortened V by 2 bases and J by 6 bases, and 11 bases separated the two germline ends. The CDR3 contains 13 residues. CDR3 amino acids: CASSPNRVFEQYF. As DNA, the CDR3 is TGTGCCAGCTCACCAAACAGGGTCTTCGAGCAGTACTTC.

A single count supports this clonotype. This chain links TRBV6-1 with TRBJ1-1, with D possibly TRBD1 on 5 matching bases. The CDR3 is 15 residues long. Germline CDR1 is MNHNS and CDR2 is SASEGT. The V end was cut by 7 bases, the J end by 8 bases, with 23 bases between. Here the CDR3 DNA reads TGTGCCAGCACACGCAGGGAGATGGGGCACTCGGAAGCTTTCTTT. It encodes CASTRREMGHSEAFF.

The CDR3 DNA reads TGTGCCAGCAGTCGAGATAGCGGGAGCAACACCGGGGAGCTGTTTTTT. This translates into CASSRDSGSNTGELFF. V and J are TRBV2 and TRBJ2-2; 9 bases fit TRBD2. The V gene's germline CDR1 is SNHLY and CDR2 FYNNEI. Losses at the gene ends were 5 bases for V and 2 bases for J; bases not matched to a gene: 6. The CDR3 totals 16 residues.

The CDR3 here is CASSQSGLVHTEAFF. The DNA for the CDR3 is TGTGCCAGCAGCCAATCCGGGCTGGTACACACTGAAGCTTTCTTT. The chain has TRBV14 and TRBJ1-1; D remains ambiguous. This CDR3 is built from 15 residues. V was clipped by 2 bases and J by 3 bases, with 13 bases between them. Germline CDR1 reads SGHDN; CDR2 reads FVKESK.

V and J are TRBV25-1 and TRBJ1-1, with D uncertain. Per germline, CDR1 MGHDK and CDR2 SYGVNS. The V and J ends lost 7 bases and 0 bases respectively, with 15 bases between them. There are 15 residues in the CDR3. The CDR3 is CASKASFGVNTEAFF. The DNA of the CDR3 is TGTGCCAGCAAGGCTTCTTTCGGGGTGAACACTGAAGCTTTCTTT. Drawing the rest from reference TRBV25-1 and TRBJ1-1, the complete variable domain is EADIYQTPRYLVIGTGKKITLECSQTMGHDKMYWYQQDPGMELHLIHYSYGVNSTEKGDLSSESTVSRIRTEHFPLTLESARPSHTSQYLCASKASFGVNTEAFFGQGTRLTVV.

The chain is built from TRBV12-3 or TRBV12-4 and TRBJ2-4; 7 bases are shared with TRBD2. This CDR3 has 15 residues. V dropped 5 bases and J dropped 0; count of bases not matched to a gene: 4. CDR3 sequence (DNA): TGTGCCAGCAGTCGGGACTACATAGCCAAAAACATTCAGTACTTC. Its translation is CASSRDYIAKNIQYF.

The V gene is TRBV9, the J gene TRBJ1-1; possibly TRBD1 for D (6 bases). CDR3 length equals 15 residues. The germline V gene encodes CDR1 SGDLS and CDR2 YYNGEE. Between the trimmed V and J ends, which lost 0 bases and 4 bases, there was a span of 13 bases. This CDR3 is CASSVVGGGSTEAFF. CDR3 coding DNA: TGTGCCAGCAGCGTAGTCGGAGGGGGGAGCACTGAAGCTTTCTTT.

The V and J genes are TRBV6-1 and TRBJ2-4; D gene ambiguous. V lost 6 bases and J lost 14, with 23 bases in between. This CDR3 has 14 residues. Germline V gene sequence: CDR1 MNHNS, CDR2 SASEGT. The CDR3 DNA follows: TGTGCCAGCAGCCGCACCATCTCTACTAAACCGGAGTACTTC. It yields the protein CASSRTISTKPEYF.

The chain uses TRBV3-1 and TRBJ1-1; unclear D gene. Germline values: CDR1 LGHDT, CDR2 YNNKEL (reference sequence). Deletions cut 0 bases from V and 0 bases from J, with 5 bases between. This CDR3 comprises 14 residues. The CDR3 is CASSQDGVNTEAFF. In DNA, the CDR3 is TGTGCCAGCAGCCAAGACGGGGTGAACACTGAAGCTTTCTTT.

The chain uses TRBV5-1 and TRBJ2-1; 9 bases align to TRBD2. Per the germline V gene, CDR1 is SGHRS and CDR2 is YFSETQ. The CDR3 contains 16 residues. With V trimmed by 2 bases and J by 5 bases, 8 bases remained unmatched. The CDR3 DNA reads TGCGCCAGCAGCTTTATACGCGGGGGGGAAAACAATGAGCAGTTCTTC. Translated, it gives CASSFIRGGENNEQFF.

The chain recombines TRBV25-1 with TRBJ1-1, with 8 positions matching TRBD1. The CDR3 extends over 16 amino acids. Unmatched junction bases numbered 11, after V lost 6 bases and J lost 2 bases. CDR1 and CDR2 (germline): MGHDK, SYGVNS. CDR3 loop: CASSRLTGGGNTEAFF. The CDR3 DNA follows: TGTGCCAGCAGCCGACTAACAGGGGGGGGTAACACTGAAGCTTTCTTT.

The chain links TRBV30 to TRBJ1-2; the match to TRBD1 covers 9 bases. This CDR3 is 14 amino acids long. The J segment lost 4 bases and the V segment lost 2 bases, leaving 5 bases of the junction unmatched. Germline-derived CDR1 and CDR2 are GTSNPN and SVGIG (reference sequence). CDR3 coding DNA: TGTGCCTGGAGTCCACAGGGGGCCCTCTATGGCTACACCTTC. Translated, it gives CAWSPQGALYGYTF.

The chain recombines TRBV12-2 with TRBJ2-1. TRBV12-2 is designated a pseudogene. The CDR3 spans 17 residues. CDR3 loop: CASRLALAGVSYNEQFF. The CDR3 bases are TGTGCAAGTCGCTTAGCTCTAGCGGGAGTATCGTACAATGAGCAGTTCTTC.

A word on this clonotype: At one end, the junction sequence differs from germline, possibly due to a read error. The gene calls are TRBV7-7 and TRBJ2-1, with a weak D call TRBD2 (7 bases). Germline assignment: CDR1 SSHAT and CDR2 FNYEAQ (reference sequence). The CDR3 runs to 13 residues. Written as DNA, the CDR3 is TGTGCTAGCAGCCCGGGGGGCCGCAATGAGCAGTTCTTC. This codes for CASSPGGRNEQFF.

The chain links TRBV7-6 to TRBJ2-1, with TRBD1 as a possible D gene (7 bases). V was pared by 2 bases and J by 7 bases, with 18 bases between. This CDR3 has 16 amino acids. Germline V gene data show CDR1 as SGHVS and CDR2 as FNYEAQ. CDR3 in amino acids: CASSLSSQGGGNEQFF. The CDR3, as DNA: TGTGCCAGCAGCTTAAGTTCTCAGGGGGGAGGAAATGAGCAGTTCTTC.

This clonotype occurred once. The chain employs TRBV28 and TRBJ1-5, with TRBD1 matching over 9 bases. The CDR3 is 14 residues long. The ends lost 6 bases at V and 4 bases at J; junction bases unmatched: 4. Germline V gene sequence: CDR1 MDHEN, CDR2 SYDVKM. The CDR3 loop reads CASRPGTGNQPQHF. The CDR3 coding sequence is TGTGCCAGCAGACCCGGGACAGGGAATCAGCCCCAGCATTTT.

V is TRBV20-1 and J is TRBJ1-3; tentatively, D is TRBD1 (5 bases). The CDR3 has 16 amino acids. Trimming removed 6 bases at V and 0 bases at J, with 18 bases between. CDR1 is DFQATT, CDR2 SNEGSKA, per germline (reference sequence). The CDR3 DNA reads TGCAGTGCCGGAACCGGGACTGATTCCTCTGGAAACACCATATATTTT. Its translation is CSAGTGTDSSGNTIYF.

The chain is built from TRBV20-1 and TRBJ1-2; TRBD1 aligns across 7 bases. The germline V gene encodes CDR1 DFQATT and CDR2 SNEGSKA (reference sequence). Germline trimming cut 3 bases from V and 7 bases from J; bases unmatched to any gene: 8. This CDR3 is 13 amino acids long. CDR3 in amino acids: CSASDRVQSGYTF. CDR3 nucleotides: TGCAGTGCTAGTGACAGGGTTCAATCTGGCTACACCTTC.